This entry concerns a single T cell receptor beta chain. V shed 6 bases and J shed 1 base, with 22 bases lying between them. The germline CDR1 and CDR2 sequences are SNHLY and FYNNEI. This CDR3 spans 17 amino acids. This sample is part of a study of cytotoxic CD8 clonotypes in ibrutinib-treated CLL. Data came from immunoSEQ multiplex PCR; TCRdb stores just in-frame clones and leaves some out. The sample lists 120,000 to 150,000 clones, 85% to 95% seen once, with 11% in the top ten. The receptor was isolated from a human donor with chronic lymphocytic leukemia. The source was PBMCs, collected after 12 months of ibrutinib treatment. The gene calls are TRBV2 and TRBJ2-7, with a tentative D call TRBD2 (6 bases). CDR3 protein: CASRSPGLGGGSYEQYF. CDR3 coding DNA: TGTGCCAGCAGATCCCCCGGTCTGGGAGGAGGGTCCTACGAGCAGTACTTC.